This T cell receptor beta chain came from a study of shared T cell receptors in the human thymus. Per germline, CDR1 WSHSY and CDR2 SAAADI. Trimming took off 6 bases at V and 3 bases at J, with 12 bases between the two ends. The CDR3 is 15 residues long. Assay: immunoSEQ multiplex PCR; the TCRdb copy retains only in-frame clones and omits some. The table records roughly 410,000 clones, about 95% of them present only once. The V gene is TRBV10-2, the J gene TRBJ1-6, with a tentative D call TRBD1 (6 bases). The sequence was collected from a human donor. What was sequenced was thymocytes. The CDR3 DNA follows: TGCGCCAGCAGGCGGTGGACAGACTATAATTCACCCCTCCACTTT. The encoded protein is CASRRWTDYNSPLHF.